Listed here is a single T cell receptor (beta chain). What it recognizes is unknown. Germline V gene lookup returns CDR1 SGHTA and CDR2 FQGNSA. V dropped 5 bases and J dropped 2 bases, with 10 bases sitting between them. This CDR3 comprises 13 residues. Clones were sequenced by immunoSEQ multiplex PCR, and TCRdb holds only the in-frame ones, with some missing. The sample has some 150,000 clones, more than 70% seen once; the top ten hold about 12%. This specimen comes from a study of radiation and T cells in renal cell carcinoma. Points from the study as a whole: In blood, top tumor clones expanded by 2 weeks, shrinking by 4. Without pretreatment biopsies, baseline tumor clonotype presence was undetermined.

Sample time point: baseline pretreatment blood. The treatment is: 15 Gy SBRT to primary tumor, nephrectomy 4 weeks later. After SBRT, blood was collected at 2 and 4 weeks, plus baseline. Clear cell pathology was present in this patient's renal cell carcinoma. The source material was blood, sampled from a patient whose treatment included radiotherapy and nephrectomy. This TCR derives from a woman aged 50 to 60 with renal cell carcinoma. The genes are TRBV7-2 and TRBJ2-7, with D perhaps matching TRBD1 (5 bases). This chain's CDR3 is CASSPDRPYEQYF. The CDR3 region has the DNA TGTGCCAGCAGCCCCGACAGACCCTACGAGCAGTACTTC.